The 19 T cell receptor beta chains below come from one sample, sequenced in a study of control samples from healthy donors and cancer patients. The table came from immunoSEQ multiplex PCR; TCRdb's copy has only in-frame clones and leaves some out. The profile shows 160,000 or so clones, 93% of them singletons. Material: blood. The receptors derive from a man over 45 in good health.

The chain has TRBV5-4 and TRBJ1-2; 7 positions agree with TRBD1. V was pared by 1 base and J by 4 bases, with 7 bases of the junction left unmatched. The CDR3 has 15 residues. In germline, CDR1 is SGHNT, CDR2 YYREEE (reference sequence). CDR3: CASSLYGQASYGYTF. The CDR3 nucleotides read TGTGCCAGCAGCTTGTACGGACAGGCGAGCTATGGCTACACCTTC. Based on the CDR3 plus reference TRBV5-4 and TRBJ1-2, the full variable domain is ETGVTQSPTHLIKTRGQQVTLRCSSQSGHNTVSWYQQALGQGPQFIFQYYREEENGRGNFPPRFSGLQFPNYSSELNVNALELDDSALYLCASSLYGQASYGYTFGSGTRLTVV.

CDR3: CASTIGSSYNSPLHF. DNA for the CDR3: TGTGCCAGCACCATAGGGAGCTCCTATAATTCACCCCTCCACTTT. This chain uses TRBV2 with TRBJ1-6; D not resolved. This CDR3 contains 15 residues. Germline CDR1 reads SNHLY; CDR2 reads FYNNEI. The V and J ends lost 7 bases and 0 bases respectively, with 10 bases between them.

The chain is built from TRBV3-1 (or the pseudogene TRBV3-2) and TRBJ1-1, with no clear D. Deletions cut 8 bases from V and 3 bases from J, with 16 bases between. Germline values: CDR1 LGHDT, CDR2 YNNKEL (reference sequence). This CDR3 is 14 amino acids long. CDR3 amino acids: CASGRMGKHTEAFF. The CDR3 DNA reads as TGTGCCAGCGGCAGGATGGGTAAGCACACTGAAGCTTTCTTT.

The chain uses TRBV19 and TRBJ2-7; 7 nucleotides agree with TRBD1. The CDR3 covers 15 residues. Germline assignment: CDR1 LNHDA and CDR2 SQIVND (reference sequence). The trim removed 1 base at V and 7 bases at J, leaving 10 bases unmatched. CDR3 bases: TGTGCCAGTAGTATAGGACCGGGACAGTTCGGGGAGCAGTACTTC. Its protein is CASSIGPGQFGEQYF. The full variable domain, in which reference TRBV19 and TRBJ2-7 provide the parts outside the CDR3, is DGGITQSPKYLFRKEGQNVTLSCEQNLNHDAMYWYRQDPGQGLRLIYYSQIVNDFQKGDIAEGYSVSREKKESFPLTVTSAQKNPTAFYLCASSIGPGQFGEQYFGPGTRLTVT.

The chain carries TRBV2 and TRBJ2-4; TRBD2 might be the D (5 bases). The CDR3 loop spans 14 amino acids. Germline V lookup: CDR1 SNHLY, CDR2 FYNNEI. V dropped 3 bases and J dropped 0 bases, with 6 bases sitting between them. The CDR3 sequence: CASSDGVAKNIQYF. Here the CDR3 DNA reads TGTGCCAGCAGTGACGGGGTAGCCAAAAACATTCAGTACTTC. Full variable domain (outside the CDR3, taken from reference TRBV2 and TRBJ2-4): EPEVTQTPSHQVTQMGQEVILRCVPISNHLYFYWYRQILGQKVEFLVSFYNNEISEKSEIFDDQFSVERPDGSNFTLKIRSTKLEDSAMYFCASSDGVAKNIQYFGAGTRLSVL.

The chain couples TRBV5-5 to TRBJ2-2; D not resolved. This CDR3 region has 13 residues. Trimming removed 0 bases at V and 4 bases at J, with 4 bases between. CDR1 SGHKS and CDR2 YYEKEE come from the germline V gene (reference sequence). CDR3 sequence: CASSLAVTGELFF. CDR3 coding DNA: TGTGCCAGCAGCTTGGCAGTCACCGGGGAGCTGTTTTTT. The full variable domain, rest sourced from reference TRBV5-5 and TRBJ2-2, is DAGVTQSPTHLIKTRGQQVTLRCSPISGHKSVSWYQQVLGQGPQFIFQYYEKEERGRGNFPDRFSARQFPNYSSELNVNALLLGDSALYLCASSLAVTGELFFGEGSRLTVL.

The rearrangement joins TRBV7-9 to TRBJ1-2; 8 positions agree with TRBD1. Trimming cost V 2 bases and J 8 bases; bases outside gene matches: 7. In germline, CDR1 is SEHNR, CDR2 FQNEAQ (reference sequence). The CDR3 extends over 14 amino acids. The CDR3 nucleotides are TGTGCCAGCAGCTTATACCAGGGGGCTGAGGGCTACACCTTC. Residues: CASSLYQGAEGYTF.

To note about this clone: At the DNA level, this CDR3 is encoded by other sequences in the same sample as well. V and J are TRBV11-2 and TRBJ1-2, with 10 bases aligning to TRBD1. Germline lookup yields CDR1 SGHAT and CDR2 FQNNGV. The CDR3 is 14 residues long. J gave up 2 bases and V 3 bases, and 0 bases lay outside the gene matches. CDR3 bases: TGTGCCAGCAGCTTGGGACAGGGGAACTATGGCTACACCTTC. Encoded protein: CASSLGQGNYGYTF.

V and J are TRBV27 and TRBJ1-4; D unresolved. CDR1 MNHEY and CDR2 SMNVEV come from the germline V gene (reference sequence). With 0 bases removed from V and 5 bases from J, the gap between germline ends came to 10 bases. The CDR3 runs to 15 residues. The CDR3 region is CASSLSIRLNEKLFF. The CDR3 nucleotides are TGTGCCAGCAGTTTATCAATCAGGCTGAATGAAAAACTGTTTTTT. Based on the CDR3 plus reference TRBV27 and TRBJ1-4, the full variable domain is EAQVTQNPRYLITVTGKKLTVTCSQNMNHEYMSWYRQDPGLGLRQIYYSMNVEVTDKGDVPEGYKVSRKEKRNFPLILESPSPNQTSLYFCASSLSIRLNEKLFFGSGTQLSVL.

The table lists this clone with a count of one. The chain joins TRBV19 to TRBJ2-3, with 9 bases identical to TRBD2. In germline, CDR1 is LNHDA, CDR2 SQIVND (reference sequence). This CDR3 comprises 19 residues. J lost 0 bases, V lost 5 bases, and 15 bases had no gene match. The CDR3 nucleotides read TGTGCCAGTAGTTCCGCTTTTAGCGGGAGAGCCGTAAGCACAGATACGCAGTATTTT. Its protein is CASSSAFSGRAVSTDTQYF.

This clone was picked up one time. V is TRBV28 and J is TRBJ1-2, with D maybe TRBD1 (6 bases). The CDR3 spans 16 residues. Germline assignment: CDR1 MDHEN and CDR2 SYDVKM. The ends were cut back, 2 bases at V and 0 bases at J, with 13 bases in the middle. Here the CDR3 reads CASSLSGGPPNYGYTF. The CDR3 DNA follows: TGTGCCAGCAGTTTAAGTGGGGGGCCCCCTAACTATGGCTACACCTTC.

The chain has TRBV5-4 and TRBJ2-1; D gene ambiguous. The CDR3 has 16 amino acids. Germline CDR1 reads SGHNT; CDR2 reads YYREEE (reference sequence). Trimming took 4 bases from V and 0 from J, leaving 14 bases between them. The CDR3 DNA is TGTGCCAGCAGCCCAAGTAGGGAAAGCTCCTACAATGAGCAGTTCTTC. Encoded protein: CASSPSRESSYNEQFF. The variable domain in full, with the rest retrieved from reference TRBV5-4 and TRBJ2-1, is ETGVTQSPTHLIKTRGQQVTLRCSSQSGHNTVSWYQQALGQGPQFIFQYYREEENGRGNFPPRFSGLQFPNYSSELNVNALELDDSALYLCASSPSRESSYNEQFFGPGTRLTVL.

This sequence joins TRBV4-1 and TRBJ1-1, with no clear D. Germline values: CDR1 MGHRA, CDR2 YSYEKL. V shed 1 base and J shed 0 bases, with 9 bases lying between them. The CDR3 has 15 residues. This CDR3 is CASSQVGSVNTEAFF. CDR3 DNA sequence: TGCGCCAGCAGCCAAGTCGGAAGCGTGAACACTGAAGCTTTCTTT.

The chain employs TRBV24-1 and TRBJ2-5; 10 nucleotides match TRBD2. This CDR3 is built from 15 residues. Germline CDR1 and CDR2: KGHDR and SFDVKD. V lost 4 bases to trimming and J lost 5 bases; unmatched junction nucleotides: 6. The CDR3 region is CATSDGASGSETQYF. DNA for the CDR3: TGTGCCACCAGTGACGGGGCTAGCGGGAGTGAGACCCAGTACTTC.

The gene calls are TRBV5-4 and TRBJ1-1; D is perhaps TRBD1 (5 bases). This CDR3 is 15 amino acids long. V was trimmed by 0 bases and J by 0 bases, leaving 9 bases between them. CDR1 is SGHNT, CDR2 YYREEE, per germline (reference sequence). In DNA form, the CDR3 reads TGTGCCAGCAGCTTGGCTGGGACCATGAACACTGAAGCTTTCTTT. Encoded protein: CASSLAGTMNTEAFF.

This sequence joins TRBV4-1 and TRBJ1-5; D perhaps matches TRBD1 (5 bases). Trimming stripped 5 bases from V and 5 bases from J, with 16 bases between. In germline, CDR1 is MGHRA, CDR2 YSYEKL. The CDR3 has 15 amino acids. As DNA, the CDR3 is TGCGCCAGCAGCTCGGGACGGGTTTTCGATCAGCCCCAGCATTTT. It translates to CASSSGRVFDQPQHF.

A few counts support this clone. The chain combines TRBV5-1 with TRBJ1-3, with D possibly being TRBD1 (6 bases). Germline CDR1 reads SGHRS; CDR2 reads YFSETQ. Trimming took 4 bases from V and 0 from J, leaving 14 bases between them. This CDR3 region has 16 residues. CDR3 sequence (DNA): TGCGCCAGCAGCCCAGCGGGGGGGCTCTCTGGAAACACCATATATTTT. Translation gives CASSPAGGLSGNTIYF.

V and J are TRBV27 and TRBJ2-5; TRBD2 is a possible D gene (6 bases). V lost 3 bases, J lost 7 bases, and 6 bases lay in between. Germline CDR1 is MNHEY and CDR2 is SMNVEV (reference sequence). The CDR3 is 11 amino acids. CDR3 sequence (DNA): TGTGCCAGCAGTTTCGGGGGGACCCAGTACTTC. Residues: CASSFGGTQYF.

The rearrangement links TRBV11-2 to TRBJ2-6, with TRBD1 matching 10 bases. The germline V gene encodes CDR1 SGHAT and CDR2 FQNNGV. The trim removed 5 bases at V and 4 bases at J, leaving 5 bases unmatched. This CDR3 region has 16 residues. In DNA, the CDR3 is TGTGCCAGCAGCATCGACAGGGGGCCCGGGGCCAACGTCCTGACTTTC. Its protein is CASSIDRGPGANVLTF.